A selection of T cell receptor beta chains follows, all from one sample in a study of T cell clonotyping in hematopoietic cell transplantation. Generated by immunoSEQ multiplex PCR, the TCRdb table keeps only in-frame clones and is missing some. This sample yields about 3,100 clones, of which approximately 60% are seen a single time; roughly 20% belongs to the top ten. This specimen consisted of peripheral blood mononuclear cells, obtained 30 days after allogeneic stem cell transplant. The receptors stem from a female patient in her 30s who had an allogeneic stem cell transplant, so T cells may come from the graft donor. Some clones in this sample may be carry-over from other donors' samples. Each CDR3 is given with its conserved first and last residue. D genes are given only for firm matches. For some rows the clone size is stated as once, few or many, or as a class when expanded; others skip it.

clone_size: few
v_call: TRBV5-4
d_call: NA
j_call: TRBJ1-3
cdr3_nt: TGTGCCAGCAGCTTAGGCTCTGGAAACACCATATATTTT
cdr3_aa: CASSLGSGNTIYF

clone_size: NA
v_call: TRBV4-3
d_call: NA
j_call: TRBJ1-6
cdr3_nt: TGCGCCAGCAGCCAAGATCTCCAATCGAGGACGTCACCCCTCCACTTT
cdr3_aa: CASSQDLQSRTSPLHF

clone_size: few
v_call: TRBV7-2
d_call: TRBD2
j_call: TRBJ2-3
cdr3_nt: TGTGCCAGCAGCTTAATGGGACTAGCGGGAGATACGCAGTATTTT
cdr3_aa: CASSLMGLAGDTQYF

clone_size: NA
v_call: TRBV10-3
d_call: NA
j_call: TRBJ1-6
cdr3_nt: TGTGCCATCAGTGATGGTCAGTCGTTGTGGACACCCCTCCACTTT
cdr3_aa: CAISDGQSLWTPLHF

clone_size: NA
v_call: TRBV27
d_call: NA
j_call: TRBJ1-4
cdr3_nt: TGTGCCAGCAGTTTAGTAGGGGATGAAAAACTGTTTTTT
cdr3_aa: CASSLVGDEKLFF

clone_size: few
v_call: TRBV6-6
d_call: TRBD2
j_call: TRBJ2-7
cdr3_nt: TGTGCCAGCAGTTCAGCGGGATACGAGCAGTACTTC
cdr3_aa: CASSSAGYEQYF

clone_size: NA
v_call: TRBV6-5
d_call: NA
j_call: TRBJ2-2
cdr3_nt: TGTGCCAGCAGTTACGTGGAGACCGGGGAGCTGTTTTTT
cdr3_aa: CASSYVETGELFF

clone_size: few
v_call: TRBV19
d_call: NA
j_call: TRBJ1-4
cdr3_nt: TGTGCCAGTAGTCTGGGGAGGGGACGGGAAAAACTGTTTTTT
cdr3_aa: CASSLGRGREKLFF

clone_size: NA
v_call: TRBV7-3
d_call: NA
j_call: TRBJ2-3
cdr3_nt: TGTGCCAGCAGCCCCCGGGCGCGGGGCACAGATACGCAGTATTTT
cdr3_aa: CASSPRARGTDTQYF

clone_size: NA
v_call: TRBV30
d_call: NA
j_call: TRBJ2-7
cdr3_nt: TGTGCCTGGAGAGAGGGCTACGAGCAGTACTTC
cdr3_aa: CAWREGYEQYF

clone_size: NA
v_call: TRBV5-1
d_call: TRBD1
j_call: TRBJ2-1
cdr3_nt: TGCGCCAGCAGCTTGAGGGGACAGCGACACTCCTACAATGAGCAGTTCTTC
cdr3_aa: CASSLRGQRHSYNEQFF

clone_size: NA
v_call: TRBV7-8
d_call: NA
j_call: TRBJ2-2
cdr3_nt: TGTGCCAGCAGCTTACCGCAGACGGGAAACACCGGGGAGCTGTTTTTT
cdr3_aa: CASSLPQTGNTGELFF

clone_size: few
v_call: TRBV30
d_call: NA
j_call: TRBJ1-3
cdr3_nt: TGTGCCTGGAGTGTGGGGAGGATTGGAAACACCATATATTTT
cdr3_aa: CAWSVGRIGNTIYF

clone_size: NA
v_call: TRBV29-1
d_call: NA
j_call: TRBJ2-3
cdr3_nt: TGCAGCGTTGAAGGGGGGAGCACAGATACGCAGTATTTT
cdr3_aa: CSVEGGSTDTQYF

clone_size: NA
v_call: TRBV29-1
d_call: NA
j_call: TRBJ2-3
cdr3_nt: TGCAGCGCCCTCCCCGGTACAGATACGCAGTATTTT
cdr3_aa: CSALPGTDTQYF

clone_size: NA
v_call: TRBV7-9
d_call: TRBD1
j_call: TRBJ2-3
cdr3_nt: TGTGCCAGCAGATCCGGGACAGACACAGATACGCAGTATTTT
cdr3_aa: CASRSGTDTDTQYF

clone_size: NA
v_call: TRBV5-5
d_call: NA
j_call: TRBJ2-2
cdr3_nt: TGTGCCAGCAGCTTGAGAGGACAGATCACCGGGGAGCTGTTTTTT
cdr3_aa: CASSLRGQITGELFF

clone_size: few
v_call: TRBV29-1
d_call: NA
j_call: TRBJ2-6
cdr3_nt: TGCAGCGTTGAGACTGGGGCCAACGTCCTGACTTTC
cdr3_aa: CSVETGANVLTF

clone_size: NA
v_call: TRBV19
d_call: TRBD1
j_call: TRBJ1-2
cdr3_nt: TGTGCCGGGCGCCCCGGGACAGGGGGCGCGGATGGCTACACCTTC
cdr3_aa: CAGRPGTGGADGYTF

clone_size: NA
v_call: TRBV5-1
d_call: TRBD1
j_call: TRBJ1-1
cdr3_nt: TGCGCCAGCAGCTTGGGGACAGGGCCCACGGAAGCTTTCTTT
cdr3_aa: CASSLGTGPTEAFF

clone_size: once
v_call: TRBV2
d_call: TRBD1
j_call: TRBJ2-5
cdr3_nt: TGTGCCAGCAGTGAAGCGGGACAGCCGTCGGAGACCCAGTACTTC
cdr3_aa: CASSEAGQPSETQYF

clone_size: NA
v_call: TRBV6-6
d_call: NA
j_call: TRBJ1-5
cdr3_nt: TGTGCCAGCAAAATTGATATAGGGCCACATCAGCCCCAGCATTTT
cdr3_aa: CASKIDIGPHQPQHF

clone_size: NA
v_call: TRBV4-1
d_call: NA
j_call: TRBJ2-7
cdr3_nt: TGCGCCAGCAGCCAAGATCGGCACGAGCAGTACTTC
cdr3_aa: CASSQDRHEQYF

clone_size: NA
v_call: TRBV7-9
d_call: TRBD2
j_call: TRBJ2-7
cdr3_nt: TGTGCCAGCAGCTCCCCCAGCGGGAGGTCGGGAGAGCAGTACTTC
cdr3_aa: CASSSPSGRSGEQYF

clone_size: few
v_call: TRBV29-1
d_call: NA
j_call: TRBJ1-2
cdr3_nt: TGCAGCGTTGATTACCGGAGGGTCTCGGATGGCTACACCTTC
cdr3_aa: CSVDYRRVSDGYTF

clone_size: NA
v_call: TRBV6-1
d_call: TRBD1
j_call: TRBJ2-1
cdr3_nt: TGTGCCAGCCCGCCTAGGACAGGGGACAATGAGCAGTTCTTC
cdr3_aa: CASPPRTGDNEQFF

clone_size: NA
v_call: TRBV5-1
d_call: NA
j_call: TRBJ2-7
cdr3_nt: TGCGCCAGCAGCTTGGGGACAGTTTCCTACGAGCAGTACTTC
cdr3_aa: CASSLGTVSYEQYF

clone_size: NA
v_call: TRBV14
d_call: NA
j_call: TRBJ1-2
cdr3_nt: TGTGCCAGCAGCCAGAGAGGGGCGGGCTATGGCTACACCTTC
cdr3_aa: CASSQRGAGYGYTF

clone_size: NA
v_call: TRBV5-6
d_call: TRBD1
j_call: TRBJ1-6
cdr3_nt: TGTGCCAGCAGCTCGACAGGGCCCAACTCACCCCTCCACTTT
cdr3_aa: CASSSTGPNSPLHF

clone_size: NA
v_call: TRBV6-1
d_call: NA
j_call: TRBJ2-2
cdr3_nt: TGTGCCAGCAGTGACTTTCTCCGCACCGGGGAGCTGTTTTTT
cdr3_aa: CASSDFLRTGELFF

clone_size: few
v_call: TRBV28
d_call: NA
j_call: TRBJ1-1
cdr3_nt: TGTGCCAGCACCCCGCGCCGGACGAACACTGAAGCTTTCTTT
cdr3_aa: CASTPRRTNTEAFF

clone_size: NA
v_call: TRBV19
d_call: TRBD1
j_call: TRBJ2-7
cdr3_nt: TGTGCCAGTAGTATGGACAGGGGACACCACGAGCAGTACTTC
cdr3_aa: CASSMDRGHHEQYF

clone_size: NA
v_call: TRBV4-1
d_call: NA
j_call: TRBJ2-1
cdr3_nt: TGCGCCAGCAGCCAAGGGAATGAGCAGTTCTTC
cdr3_aa: CASSQGNEQFF

clone_size: NA
v_call: TRBV6-1
d_call: NA
j_call: TRBJ2-1
cdr3_nt: TGTGCCATCCTGAAGTTAGGGCACAATGAGCAGTTCTTC
cdr3_aa: CAILKLGHNEQFF

clone_size: NA
v_call: TRBV7-3
d_call: TRBD1
j_call: TRBJ2-7
cdr3_nt: TGTGCCAGCAGCTTTCCAGGGACAGGGAACGAGCAGTACTTC
cdr3_aa: CASSFPGTGNEQYF

clone_size: NA
v_call: TRBV6-5
d_call: TRBD1
j_call: TRBJ2-3
cdr3_nt: TGTGCCAGCAGTTCCGCGAGGGACAGGAACACAGATACGCAGTATTTT
cdr3_aa: CASSSARDRNTDTQYF